One and the same sample provided the 10 T cell receptor beta chains below, sequenced in a study of blood T cell repertoires in COVID-19. The repertoire was sequenced with immunoSEQ multiplex PCR; TCRdb's copy has only in-frame clones and lacks some. The sample has about 65,000 clones; around four fifths are singletons. The sample consisted of peripheral blood. The receptors come from a man at least 80 years old with acute or convalescent COVID-19.

The sample holds a few counts of this clone. The chain is built from TRBV4-2 and TRBJ1-6; a weak D match, TRBD1 (5 bases). V lost 0 bases to trimming and J lost 6 bases, with 18 bases between them. CDR3 size: 18 residues. The V gene's germline CDR1 is LGHNA and CDR2 YNFKEQ. CDR3 residues: CASSQEPWGVLVNSPLHF. The CDR3 bases are TGTGCCAGCAGCCAAGAGCCCTGGGGCGTATTGGTTAATTCACCCCTCCACTTT.

This chain connects TRBV11-2 to TRBJ2-3; TRBD2 aligns across 13 bases. In germline, CDR1 is SGHAT, CDR2 FQNNGV. Unmatched junction bases numbered 6, after V lost 4 bases and J lost 2 bases. This CDR3 region has 17 residues. CDR3 protein: CASSSEGLAGITDTQYF. The CDR3 DNA is TGTGCCAGCAGCTCAGAGGGACTAGCGGGGATCACAGATACGCAGTATTTT.

The genes are TRBV20-1 and TRBJ1-1; TRBD1 matches 8 bases. In germline, CDR1 is DFQATT, CDR2 SNEGSKA (reference sequence). Trimming removed 3 bases from V and 4 bases from J; junction bases left unmatched: 4. This CDR3 spans 13 amino acids. The CDR3 here is CSASYRGGTEAFF. CDR3 nucleotides: TGCAGTGCTAGTTACAGGGGGGGCACTGAAGCTTTCTTT.

This clone was seen a handful of times. The chain joins TRBV7-8 to TRBJ1-5; tentative D call: TRBD1 (6 bases). The CDR3 runs to 15 residues. The germline gives CDR1 SGHVS, CDR2 FQNEAQ. Trimming stripped 4 bases from V and 2 bases from J, with 12 bases between. The CDR3 protein is CASSSQGGRNQPQHF. The CDR3 DNA reads TGTGCCAGCAGCTCACAGGGAGGGCGCAATCAGCCCCAGCATTTT.

CDR3 sequence (DNA): TGTGCCAGCTCACTGAGGACAAGCAATCAGCCCCAGCATTTT. This gives the protein CASSLRTSNQPQHF. V usage is TRBV18 and J usage is TRBJ1-5; D possibly corresponds to TRBD1 (5 bases). Trimming removed 4 bases from V and 1 base from J, with 8 bases in between. Looked up from germline, CDR1 is KGHSH and CDR2 is LQKENI. The CDR3 runs 14 residues.

By proportion, this clone is hyperexpanded. This chain links TRBV12-5 with TRBJ2-7; D ambiguous. Trimming removed 4 bases from V and 4 bases from J, with 5 bases in between. This CDR3 has 11 residues. Germline-derived CDR1 and CDR2 are LGHNT and FRNRAP. CDR3 DNA sequence: TGTGCTAGTGGTTGGAGTTACGAGCAGTACTTC. Protein product: CASGWSYEQYF.

This clone has only one observation. This chain connects TRBV11-2 to TRBJ2-3, with D perhaps TRBD2 (6 bases). Per the germline V gene, CDR1 is SGHAT and CDR2 is FQNNGV. V shed 8 bases and J shed 2 bases, with 11 bases lying between them. CDR3 size: 13 residues. This chain's CDR3 is CASRGLNTDTQYF. CDR3 bases: TGTGCCAGCCGGGGGTTAAACACAGATACGCAGTATTTT.

The chain joins TRBV2 to TRBJ1-6; a weak D match, TRBD1 (5 bases). CDR1 and CDR2 (germline): SNHLY, FYNNEI. The CDR3 is 16 residues long. Trimming shortened V by 8 bases and J by 4 bases, and 18 bases separated the two germline ends. CDR3 bases: TGTGCCAGCGTCGTAGGACGGGGGTTTTATAATTCACCCCTCCACTTT. Translation gives CASVVGRGFYNSPLHF. The full variable domain, completed using reference TRBV2 and TRBJ1-6, is EPEVTQTPSHQVTQMGQEVILRCVPISNHLYFYWYRQILGQKVEFLVSFYNNEISEKSEIFDDQFSVERPDGSNFTLKIRSTKLEDSAMYFCASVVGRGFYNSPLHFGNGTRLTVT.

The gene calls are TRBV25-1 and TRBJ2-1; 8 nucleotides align to TRBD1. The CDR3 loop spans 14 amino acids. Germline CDR1 MGHDK, CDR2 SYGVNS. Trimming at V came to 2 bases and at J to 5 bases, leaving 2 bases not matched to a gene. The CDR3 sequence: CASSETGGNNEQFF. CDR3 in DNA: TGTGCCAGCAGTGAAACAGGGGGAAACAATGAGCAGTTCTTC.

V usage is TRBV5-6 and J usage is TRBJ1-4; 7 bases match TRBD1. Per the germline V gene, CDR1 is SGHDT and CDR2 is YYEEEE. The CDR3 covers 15 residues. The V and J ends lost 4 bases and 7 bases, in that order; junction bases with no gene match: 10. The DNA of the CDR3 is TGTGCCAGCAGCAGCCGACAGGGTACGATTGAAAAACTGTTTTTT. Translating gives CASSSRQGTIEKLFF.